This TCR beta chain was captured by sequencing in a study of read filtering for tumor transcriptome and immune sequencing. Whole-study context: R-ISS stage counts were 8 for I, 15 to 20 for II, about seven for III. Per sample, TCR-region reads ranged about 3.5 to 11 million by IR-seq, about 85 to 1,400 by RNA-seq. Whole-study findings and limits: The sorted CD138-negative fraction was a mixed bone marrow immune population, not purified T cells.

The library was built from around 400 ng RNA with molecular barcoded adaptors for alpha/delta and beta/gamma chains. Using its own MiXCR run on the reads, TCRdb lists one record per CDR3 protein. The table includes 48,000 or so distinct CDR3 sequences, around 19% detected once. Comment on this clonotype: Its antigen is not known. The junction and the germline gene differ at one end; a read error may be behind it.

Per germline, CDR1 MDHEN and CDR2 SYDVKM. CDR3 size: 16 residues. The sequence came from a donor aged 40 or older with multiple myeloma. Sequenced material: a population of CD138-negative cells sorted from bone marrow. The V gene is TRBV28, the J gene TRBJ1-1, with 9 bases lining up with TRBD1. The CDR3 nucleotides are TGTGCCAGCAGTTTATCCGCCGGGACAGGGTACACTGAATCTTTCTTT. As protein: CASSLSAGTGYTESFF.